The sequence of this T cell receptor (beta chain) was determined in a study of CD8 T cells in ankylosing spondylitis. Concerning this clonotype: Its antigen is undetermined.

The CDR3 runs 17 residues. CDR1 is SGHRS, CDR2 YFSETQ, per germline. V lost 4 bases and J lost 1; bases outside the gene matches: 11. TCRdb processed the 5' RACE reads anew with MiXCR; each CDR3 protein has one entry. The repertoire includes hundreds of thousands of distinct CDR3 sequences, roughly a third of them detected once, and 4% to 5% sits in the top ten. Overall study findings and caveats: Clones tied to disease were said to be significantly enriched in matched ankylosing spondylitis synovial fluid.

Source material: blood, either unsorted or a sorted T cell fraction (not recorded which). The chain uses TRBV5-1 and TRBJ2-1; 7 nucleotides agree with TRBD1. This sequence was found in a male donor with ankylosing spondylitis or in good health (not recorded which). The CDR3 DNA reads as TGCGCCAGCAGCCTAGGACAGGCAGGGCGATCCTACAATGAGCAGTTCTTC. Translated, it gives CASSLGQAGRSYNEQFF.